This T cell receptor (beta chain) was identified during a study of PD-1 and CTLA-4 blockade in melanoma. This CDR3 comprises 13 residues. Germline values: CDR1 SNHLY, CDR2 FYNNEI. Trimming stripped 8 bases from V and 6 bases from J, with 17 bases between. Assay: immunoSEQ multiplex PCR; the TCRdb copy retains only in-frame clones and omits some. In the table there are 15,000 to 20,000 clones, approximately 63% of which are singletons. V usage is TRBV2 and J usage is TRBJ2-7; D may be TRBD1 or TRBD2 (6 bases each). This sequence originates from a human donor with melanoma. Sequenced material: CD8+ T cells from peripheral blood, taken from a patient given anti-PD-1 treatment. CDR3 in DNA: TGTGCCAGCGGAGGGGGGCAGGGGATCGAGCAGTACTTC. Translation gives CASGGGQGIEQYF.